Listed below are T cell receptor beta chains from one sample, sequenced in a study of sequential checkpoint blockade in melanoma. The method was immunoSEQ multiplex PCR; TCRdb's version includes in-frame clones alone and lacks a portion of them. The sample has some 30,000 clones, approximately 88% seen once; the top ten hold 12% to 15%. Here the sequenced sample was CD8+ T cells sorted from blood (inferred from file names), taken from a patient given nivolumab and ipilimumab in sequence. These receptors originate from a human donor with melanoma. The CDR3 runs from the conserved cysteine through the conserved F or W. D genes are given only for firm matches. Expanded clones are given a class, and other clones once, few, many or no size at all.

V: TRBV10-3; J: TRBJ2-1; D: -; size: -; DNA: TGTGCCATCAGTGAGTCGATGGCGGTCTCCTACAATGAGCAGTTCTTC; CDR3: CAISESMAVSYNEQFF
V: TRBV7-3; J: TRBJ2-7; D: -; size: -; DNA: TGTGCCAGCAGCTTACTCCCGGCGCCGAGGGGGTACGAGCAGTACTTC; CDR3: CASSLLPAPRGYEQYF
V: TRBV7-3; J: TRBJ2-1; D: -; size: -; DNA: TGTGCCAGCAGCTTAGTAGAGGGGGAAGCTCTCTCCGACTACAATGAGCAGTTCTTC; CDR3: CASSLVEGEALSDYNEQFF
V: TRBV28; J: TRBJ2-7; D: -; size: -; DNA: TGTGCCAGCAGTTTCCCCCATTGGACAGAATACTACGAGCAGTACTTC; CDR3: CASSFPHWTEYYEQYF
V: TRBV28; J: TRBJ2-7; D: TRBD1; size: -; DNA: TGTGCCAGCAGCCCCGGACAGGGGGCGTACGAGCAGTACTTC; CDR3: CASSPGQGAYEQYF
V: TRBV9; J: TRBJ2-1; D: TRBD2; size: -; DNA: TGTGCCAGCAGCGTCACTAGCGGGAGGGCCCATGAGCAGTTCTTC; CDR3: CASSVTSGRAHEQFF
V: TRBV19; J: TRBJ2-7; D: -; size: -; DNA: TGTGCCAGTAGTATAGGCGGGAATGGCTACGAGCAGTACTTC; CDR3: CASSIGGNGYEQYF
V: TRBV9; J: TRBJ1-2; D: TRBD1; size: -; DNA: TGTGCCAGCAGCGTCGGACAGGGGAACGACTATGGCTACACCTTC; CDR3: CASSVGQGNDYGYTF
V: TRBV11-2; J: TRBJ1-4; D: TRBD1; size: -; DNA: TGTGCCAGCAGCTTAGTCAAGGCAGGGGGTCAAGAAAAACTGTTTTTT; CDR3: CASSLVKAGGQEKLFF
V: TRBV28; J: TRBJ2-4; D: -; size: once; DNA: TGTGCCAGCAACGGGGACAAAAACATTCAGTACTTC; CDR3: CASNGDKNIQYF
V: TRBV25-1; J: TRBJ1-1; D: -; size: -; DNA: TGTGCCAGTAGGAGGTACACTGAAGCTTTCTTT; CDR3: CASRRYTEAFF
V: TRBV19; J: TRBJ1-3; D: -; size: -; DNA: TGTGCCAGTAGTGATGGCGGCTCTGGAAACACCATATATTTT; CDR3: CASSDGGSGNTIYF
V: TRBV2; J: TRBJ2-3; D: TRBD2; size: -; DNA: TGTGCCAGCAGCAAGGGACTAGCGGAGATAAGCACAGATACGCAGTATTTT; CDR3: CASSKGLAEISTDTQYF
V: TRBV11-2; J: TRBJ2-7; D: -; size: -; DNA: TGTGCCAGCAGCCCCGGACAGTACGAGCAGTACTTC; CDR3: CASSPGQYEQYF
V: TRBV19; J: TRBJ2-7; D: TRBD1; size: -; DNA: TGTGCCAGTAGTCCAGGGACAGACCACGAGCAGTACTTC; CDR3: CASSPGTDHEQYF
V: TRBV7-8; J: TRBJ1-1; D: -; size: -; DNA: TGTGCCAGCAGCCCTGAGATGAACACTGAAGCTTTCTTT; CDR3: CASSPEMNTEAFF
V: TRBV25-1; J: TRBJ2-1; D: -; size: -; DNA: TGTGCCAGCAGTGAACCGGGAACGAACAATGAGCAGTTCTTC; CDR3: CASSEPGTNNEQFF
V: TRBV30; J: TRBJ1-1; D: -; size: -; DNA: TGTGCCTGGAGTCCACTTACAGGTAACACTGAAGCTTTCTTT; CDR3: CAWSPLTGNTEAFF
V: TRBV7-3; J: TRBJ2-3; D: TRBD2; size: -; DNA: TGTGCCAGCAGCCCCTGGGGGGGGCGGGGGGTGACAGATACGCAGTATTTT; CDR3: CASSPWGGRGVTDTQYF
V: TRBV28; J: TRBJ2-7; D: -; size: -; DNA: TGTGCCAGCCGTTTTTCACCCTACGAGCAGTACTTC; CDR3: CASRFSPYEQYF
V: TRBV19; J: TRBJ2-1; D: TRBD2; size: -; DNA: TGTGCCAGTAGTCGAGCGGGGGGAATAGTCGATGAGCAGTTCTTC; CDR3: CASSRAGGIVDEQFF
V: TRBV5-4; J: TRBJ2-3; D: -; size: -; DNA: TGTGCCAGCAGCCGGAGCCACTTTAGCACAGATACGCAGTATTTT; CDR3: CASSRSHFSTDTQYF
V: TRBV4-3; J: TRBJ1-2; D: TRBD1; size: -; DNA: TGCGCCAGCAGCCAAGATTCACCCGGGACAGATGGCTACACCTTC; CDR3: CASSQDSPGTDGYTF
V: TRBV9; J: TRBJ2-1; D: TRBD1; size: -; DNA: TGTGCCAGCAGCGTAGAGGGGACAGACTCCTACAATGAGCAGTTCTTC; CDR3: CASSVEGTDSYNEQFF
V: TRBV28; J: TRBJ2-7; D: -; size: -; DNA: TGTGCCAGCAGTTTAATTGACTCCTCCTACGAGCAGTACTTC; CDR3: CASSLIDSSYEQYF
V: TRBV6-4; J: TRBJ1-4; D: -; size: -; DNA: TGTGCCAGCAGACCCCGCGGAGGACTGAACCAGCAACGGTATGAAAAACTGTTTTTT; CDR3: CASRPRGGLNQQRYEKLFF
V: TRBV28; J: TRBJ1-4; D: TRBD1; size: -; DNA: TGTGCCAGCAGGGACAGGGGTTATGCAACTAATGAAAAACTGTTTTTT; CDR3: CASRDRGYATNEKLFF
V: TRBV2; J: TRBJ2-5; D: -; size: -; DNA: TGTGCCAGCAACCTCGGGGAGACCCAGTACTTC; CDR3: CASNLGETQYF
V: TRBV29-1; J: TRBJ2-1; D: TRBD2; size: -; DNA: TGCAGCGTTCTGGGACTAGCGGGAGGGCAGTTCTTC; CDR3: CSVLGLAGGQFF
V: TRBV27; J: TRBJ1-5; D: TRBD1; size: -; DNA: TGTGCCAGCAGTCAGGGGGCGCGGAATCAGCCCCAGCATTTT; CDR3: CASSQGARNQPQHF
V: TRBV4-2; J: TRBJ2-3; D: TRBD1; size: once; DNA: TGTGCCAGCAGCCAAGACGGGGACAGGGGATGGGATACGCAGTATTTT; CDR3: CASSQDGDRGWDTQYF
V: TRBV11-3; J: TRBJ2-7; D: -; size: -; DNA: TGTGCCAGCAGCTTAAATTTGGGCCACGAGCAGTACTTC; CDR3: CASSLNLGHEQYF
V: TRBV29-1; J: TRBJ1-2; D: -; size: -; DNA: TGCAGCGTTGTTTGGAACAGTCAACTTGGCTACACCTTC; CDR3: CSVVWNSQLGYTF
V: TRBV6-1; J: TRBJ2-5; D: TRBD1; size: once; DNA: TGTGCCAGCAGTGAAGCGCGACCGCGGACAGGAAGAGAGACCCAGTACTTC; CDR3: CASSEARPRTGRETQYF
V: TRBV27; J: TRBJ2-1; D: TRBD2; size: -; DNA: TGTGCCAGCAGATTAGCGGGAGCCAGGGACAATGAGCAGTTCTTC; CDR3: CASRLAGARDNEQFF
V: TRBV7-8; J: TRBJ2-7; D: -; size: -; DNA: TGTGCCAGCAGCCGCGTACCCTTAATCGAGCAGTACTTC; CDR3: CASSRVPLIEQYF
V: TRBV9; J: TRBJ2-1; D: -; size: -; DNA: TGTGCCAGCAGCGTAAACCCCCCGGTCTTC; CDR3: CASSVNPPVF
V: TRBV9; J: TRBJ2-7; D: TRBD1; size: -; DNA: TGTGCCAGCAGCACGGACAGGGACCACGAGCAGTACTTC; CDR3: CASSTDRDHEQYF
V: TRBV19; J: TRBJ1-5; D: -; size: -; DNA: TGTGCCAGTAGTATATTCAGTCATAGCAATCAGCCCCAGCATTTT; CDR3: CASSIFSHSNQPQHF
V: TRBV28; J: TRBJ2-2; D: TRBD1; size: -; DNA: TGTGCCAGCAGCTCGGGACAGGGTGACACCGGGGAGCTGTTTTTT; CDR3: CASSSGQGDTGELFF
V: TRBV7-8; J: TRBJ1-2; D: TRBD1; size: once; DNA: TGTGCCAGCAGCTCGGGGACAGGCCCGACCTCCACCTTC; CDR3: CASSSGTGPTSTF
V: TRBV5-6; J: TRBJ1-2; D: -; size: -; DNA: TGTGCCAGCAGCTTGGGTGGCGGCAGACCCTATGGCTACACCTTC; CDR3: CASSLGGGRPYGYTF
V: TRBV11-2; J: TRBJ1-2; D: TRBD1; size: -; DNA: TGTGCCAGCAGCTTAGCCCCGCTGAGGGGGCGAAGTGTTGGCTACACCTTC; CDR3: CASSLAPLRGRSVGYTF
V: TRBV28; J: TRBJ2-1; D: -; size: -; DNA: TGTGCCAGCAGTTTGGAGCAGGGTTCGTACAATGAGCAGTTCTTC; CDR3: CASSLEQGSYNEQFF